The 15 T cell receptor beta chains below were found in one sample sequenced in a study of T cells in Graves' hyperthyroidism and ophthalmopathy. RNA transcripts gave rise to amplified TCR beta CDR3 regions. The HTBI primer set drove a first-round RT-PCR of the TCR CDR3. TCRdb reprocessed the multiplex PCR reads with MiXCR, giving one entry per CDR3 protein. The sample yields 700,000 or so distinct CDR3 sequences, 16% seen once. Sequencing was performed on blood. The receptors stem from a man between 18 and 35 years old with Graves' hyperthyroidism.

This clonotype was counted many times. The V and J genes are TRBV27 and TRBJ2-3; 9 nucleotides match TRBD1. In germline, CDR1 is MNHEY, CDR2 SMNVEV (reference sequence). V gave up 6 bases and J gave up 3 bases; unmatched junction bases: 7. This CDR3 contains 15 residues. CDR3 sequence reads: CASSLPGQGTDTQYF. As DNA, the CDR3 is TGTGCCAGCAGCTTGCCGGGACAGGGTACAGATACGCAGTATTTT.

This clonotype appeared many times. The CDR3 bases are TGTGCCAGCACAGGGAGGGGACAGGGGGCATTCCAGCCCCAGCATTTT. Its protein is CASTGRGQGAFQPQHF. The genes are TRBV6-1 and TRBJ1-5; the match to TRBD1 covers 12 bases. CDR3 length: 16 residues. Germline CDR1 is MNHNS and CDR2 is SASEGT. The ends lost 7 bases at V and 7 bases at J; junction bases unmatched: 11.

This chain connects TRBV10-2 to TRBJ1-5; 7 bases map to TRBD1. The germline V gene has CDR1 WSHSY and CDR2 SAAADI. The CDR3 length is 18 residues. Losses at the gene ends were 3 bases for V and 2 bases for J; bases not matched to a gene: 13. DNA of the CDR3: TGCGCCAGCAGTGAAGTAGGGACAGTTGGGTTTGGCAATCAGCCCCAGCATTTT. It is translated as CASSEVGTVGFGNQPQHF.

The rearrangement joins TRBV6-1 to TRBJ2-2, with 8 bases fitting TRBD2. Germline CDR1 and CDR2: MNHNS and SASEGT. V was clipped by 7 bases and J by 8 bases; unmatched bases: 12. CDR3 length equals 15 residues. CDR3 DNA sequence: TGTGCCAGCATTTCCCCGGGACTAGTTTTGGGGGAGCTGTTTTTT. Translated: CASISPGLVLGELFF.

This clonotype was picked up many times. The rearrangement joins TRBV28 to TRBJ2-7; D uncertain. Trimming pared 3 bases from V and 4 bases from J, leaving 16 bases between. The CDR3 runs to 15 residues. CDR1 MDHEN and CDR2 SYDVKM come from the germline V gene. This chain's CDR3 is CASSFKPPATYEQYF. In DNA form, the CDR3 reads TGTGCCAGCAGTTTTAAACCCCCAGCGACTTACGAGCAGTACTTC.

The chain couples TRBV7-3 to TRBJ1-5, with D uncertain. Germline CDR1 reads SGHTA; CDR2 reads FQGTGA. The CDR3 runs to 15 residues. V dropped 5 bases and J dropped 0 bases, with 11 bases sitting between them. CDR3 residues: CASSLLLHSNQPQHF. CDR3 DNA: TGTGCCAGCAGCCTCTTATTACATAGCAATCAGCCCCAGCATTTT.

The sample holds a few counts of this clonotype. A much larger clone is a single base away; this may be a read error. The chain is built from TRBV11-1 and TRBJ2-3; 7 bases match TRBD2. The length of the CDR3 is 17 residues. The germline V gene has CDR1 SGHAT and CDR2 FQDESV (reference sequence). The V and J ends lost 4 bases and 0 bases, in that order; junction bases with no gene match: 10. CDR3 sequence reads: CASSSHPSGTSTDTQYF. CDR3 coding DNA: TGTGCCAGCAGCTCCCACCCTAGCGGAACTAGCACAGATACGCAGTATTTT.

This sequence joins TRBV12-3 or TRBV12-4 and TRBJ2-1; 9 bases map to TRBD2. V shed 5 bases, J shed 10 bases, and the junction held 9 bases outside the gene matches. This CDR3 region has 14 residues. CDR3 in DNA: TGTGCCAGCAGTGCCGGGACTAGCTCTCCCGAGCAGTTCTTC. Translated: CASSAGTSSPEQFF.

Only a few counts were recorded for this clonotype. V usage is TRBV5-1 and J usage is TRBJ2-1; perhaps TRBD2 as D (6 bases). The CDR3 spans 14 residues. V was pared by 7 bases and J by 8 bases, with 19 bases between. The germline gives CDR1 SGHRS, CDR2 YFSETQ. CDR3 sequence reads: CASVKLPGDYEQFF. DNA of the CDR3: TGCGCCAGCGTCAAACTCCCGGGGGACTATGAGCAGTTCTTC.

This clonotype was detected ten times or more. The V gene is TRBV2, the J gene TRBJ1-5; D gene uncertain. Trimming took off 6 bases at V and 2 bases at J, with 8 bases between the two ends. Per the germline V gene, CDR1 is SNHLY and CDR2 is FYNNEI. The CDR3 covers 13 residues. CDR3 coding DNA: TGTGCCAGCAGGGGAAGTGGCAATCAGCCCCAGCATTTT. Translated: CASRGSGNQPQHF.

This clonotype appeared a few times. The V and J genes are TRBV14 and TRBJ1-2; no clear D gene. The V end was cut by 0 bases, the J end by 3 bases, with 11 bases between. The germline V gene has CDR1 SGHDN and CDR2 FVKESK. This CDR3 is 15 amino acids long. CDR3 protein: CASSQDLVSDYGYTF. CDR3 DNA: TGTGCCAGCAGCCAAGATCTCGTATCCGACTATGGCTACACCTTC.

This clonotype was recorded at least ten times. This chain uses TRBV25-1 with TRBJ1-3; 7 nucleotides line up with TRBD1. CDR1 and CDR2 from the germline V gene are MGHDK and SYGVNS. This CDR3 spans 16 amino acids. V was clipped by 6 bases and J by 2 bases; unmatched bases: 10. CDR3 bases: TGTGCCAGCAGGAAAACAGGGGAGTTGGCTGGAAACACCATATATTTT. Its protein product is CASRKTGELAGNTIYF.

This clonotype has more than one count but fewer than ten. The chain joins TRBV7-9 to TRBJ1-4; no clear D. Germline V CDR1 and CDR2: SEHNR, FQNEAQ (reference sequence). CDR3 length equals 14 residues. Trimming left V 1 base short and J 8 bases short, with 11 bases between. The CDR3 nucleotides are TGTGCCAGCAGCTTAGTAGGTGGGCCGGAAAAACTGTTTTTT. It codes for CASSLVGGPEKLFF. Full variable domain (rest looked up from reference TRBV7-9 and TRBJ1-4): DTGVSQNPRHKITKRGQNVTFRCDPISEHNRLYWYRQTLGQGPEFLTYFQNEAQLEKSRLLSDRFSAERPKGSFSTLEIQRTEQGDSAMYLCASSLVGGPEKLFFGSGTQLSVL.

This clonotype was counted a few times. The CDR3 coding sequence is TGCGCCAGCAGCCAAGGCGAGACAGGGATGAACACTGAAGCTTTCTTT. It encodes CASSQGETGMNTEAFF. This chain joins TRBV4-1 and TRBJ1-1; 7 bases align to TRBD1. In germline, CDR1 is MGHRA, CDR2 YSYEKL. The CDR3 is 16 residues long. The V and J ends lost 1 base and 0 bases, in that order; junction bases with no gene match: 5.

V and J are TRBV20-1 and TRBJ2-2; D gene ambiguous. Trimming stripped 3 bases from V and 5 bases from J, with 19 bases between. Germline V gives CDR1 DFQATT, CDR2 SNEGSKA (reference sequence). The CDR3 sequence is 16 residues long. As DNA, the CDR3 is TGCAGTGCTAGTATGTCGGCGGCCTTGCGGACCGGGGAGCTGTTTTTT. It specifies CSASMSAALRTGELFF.